This entry lists 5 T cell receptor beta chains sequenced from one sample in a study of T-cell reconstitution after alpha-beta-depleted transplantation in children. TCRbeta library construction was performed incorporating unique molecular identifiers. Using its own MiXCR run on the PCR reads, TCRdb lists one record per CDR3 protein. The table lists fewer than 350,000 distinct CDR3 sequences, roughly 12% of them singletons. The sample was peripheral blood, taken 180 days after TCRalphabeta/CD19-depleted stem cell transplant. The source is a male patient aged 2 to 10 who had a stem cell transplant for chronic granulomatous disease, so the T cells may come from the graft donor.

The chain is built from TRBV12-3 or TRBV12-4 and TRBJ1-1, with a tentative D call TRBD1 (5 bases). The CDR3 spans 19 residues. V was clipped by 11 bases and J by 7 bases, with 38 bases between them. This CDR3 reads CACCLNSAPGRWERDEAFF. CDR3 in DNA: TGTGCCTGCTGTCTAAACTCCGCGCCAGGGCGTTGGGAGAGGGATGAAGCTTTCTTT.

As DNA, the CDR3 is TGTGCCAGTAGAACACTAGCCGGTGCTAGCACAGATACGCAGTATTTT. It yields the protein CASRTLAGASTDTQYF. This rearrangement joins TRBV19 to TRBJ2-3, with D maybe TRBD2 (6 bases). V dropped 6 bases and J dropped 0 bases, with 16 bases sitting between them. Germline V gives CDR1 LNHDA, CDR2 SQIVND (reference sequence). CDR3 length equals 16 residues.

This clonotype was recorded many times. The chain combines TRBV27 with TRBJ2-1; 10 bases align to TRBD2. The CDR3 is 15 amino acids. V trimming: 5 bases; J trimming: 6 bases; junction bases outside the gene matches: 7. Germline V lookup: CDR1 MNHEY, CDR2 SMNVEV (reference sequence). CDR3 loop: CASSNSGRAVNEQFF. In DNA, the CDR3 is TGTGCCAGCAGTAACAGCGGGAGGGCCGTCAATGAGCAGTTCTTC.

This clonotype was counted a few times. The chain recombines TRBV19 with TRBJ2-2, with 7 bases aligning to TRBD1. Trimming removed 1 base from V and 8 bases from J; junction bases left unmatched: 4. The germline V gene encodes CDR1 LNHDA and CDR2 SQIVND (reference sequence). This CDR3 has 14 amino acids. CDR3 nucleotide sequence: TGTGCCAGTAGTATAGGACAGGGCACGGGGGAGCTGTTTTTT. Its protein is CASSIGQGTGELFF. Combining the CDR3 with reference TRBV19 and TRBJ2-2 gives the whole variable domain DGGITQSPKYLFRKEGQNVTLSCEQNLNHDAMYWYRQDPGQGLRLIYYSQIVNDFQKGDIAEGYSVSREKKESFPLTVTSAQKNPTAFYLCASSIGQGTGELFFGEGSRLTVL.

In its sample, this clonotype was seen many times. This chain links TRBV25-1 with TRBJ2-1, with 8 bases identical to TRBD1. V trimming: 8 bases; J trimming: 4 bases; junction bases outside the gene matches: 7. Looked up from germline, CDR1 is MGHDK and CDR2 is SYGVNS. The CDR3 has 14 amino acids. The CDR3 DNA reads TGTGCCAGCCGGACAGGGCAGGGGTACAATGAGCAGTTCTTC. Its translation is CASRTGQGYNEQFF.